The clone carrying this T cell receptor (beta chain) has a handful of counts. Profiled with immunoSEQ multiplex PCR; TCRdb holds only in-frame clones, not every one. This repertoire shows 200,000 to 300,000 clones, about 87% found once; its top ten account for 8% to 9.5%. This record belongs to a study of blood T cell repertoires in COVID-19. CDR3 length: 15 residues. V lost 1 base and J 4 bases, leaving 13 bases between the germline ends. Looked up from germline, CDR1 is LGHNA and CDR2 is YSLEER. Sequencing used peripheral blood. The receptor was derived from a human donor in a cohort sampled during active COVID-19. The chain uses TRBV4-3 and TRBJ1-2; possibly TRBD1 for D (5 bases). CDR3 sequence reads: CASSQGGLGAYGYTF. CDR3 in DNA: TGCGCCAGCAGCCAAGGGGGCTTAGGAGCCTATGGCTACACCTTC.